This TCR beta chain is drawn from a study of shared clonotypes between healthy human individuals. This clone was seen a few times. The CDR3 loop spans 15 amino acids. Germline V lookup: CDR1 SGHRS, CDR2 YFSETQ. V shed 4 bases, J shed 8 bases, and the junction held 5 bases outside the gene matches. Ten immunoSEQ deep assay plates were used to sequence unsorted PBMC DNA. Libraries were prepared by immunoSEQ multiplex PCR; TCRdb keeps only in-frame clonotypes and omits some of them. The profile covers about 520,000 clones, with roughly 80% appearing a single time and more than 10% taken by the ten largest.

This TCR was sampled from a woman aged 40 to 50 in good health. Some clones in this sample may be carry-over from other donors' samples. J is TRBJ2-3 and V is TRBV5-1, with 15 bases aligning to TRBD2. Sequenced material: PBMCs. In DNA form, the CDR3 reads TGCGCCAGCAGCCTGGGACTAGCGGGAGGCGTTACGCAGTATTTT. It encodes CASSLGLAGGVTQYF. The full variable domain, rest sourced from reference TRBV5-1 and TRBJ2-3, is KAGVTQTPRYLIKTRGQQVTLSCSPISGHRSVSWYQQTPGQGLQFLFEYFSETQRNKGNFPGRFSGRQFSNSRSEMNVSTLELGDSALYLCASSLGLAGGVTQYFGPGTRLTVL.